A single sample gave rise to the 18 T cell receptor beta chains below, sequenced in a study of monozygotic twins with cystic fibrosis. Data came from immunoSEQ multiplex PCR; TCRdb stores just in-frame clones and leaves some out. Seen here are some 33,000 clones, around 90% observed once, and the top ten hold 0.19%. Sequenced sample: blood. Source of these receptors: a boy aged 2-9 years with cystic fibrosis.

The genes are TRBV7-2 and TRBJ2-1, with D possibly matching TRBD1 (6 bases). The germline V gene encodes CDR1 SGHTA and CDR2 FQGNSA. The CDR3 contains 12 residues. V was pared by 1 base and J by 13 bases, with 11 bases between. CDR3 loop: CASSLGRTAQFF. CDR3 coding DNA: TGTGCCAGCAGCTTAGGGAGGACAGCCCAGTTCTTC.

This chain links TRBV27 with TRBJ2-1; D not certain. The V gene's germline CDR1 is MNHEY and CDR2 SMNVEV (reference sequence). V lost 0 bases and J lost 1, with 16 bases in between. The CDR3 extends over 18 amino acids. The CDR3 coding sequence is TGTGCCAGCAGTTTATCTGGGGTGCCGCCGCGATCCTACAATGAGCAGTTCTTC. Translating it yields CASSLSGVPPRSYNEQFF.

The chain combines TRBV9 with TRBJ2-1, with 11 bases lining up with TRBD2. The CDR3 sequence is 19 residues long. Trimming took 3 bases from V and 4 from J; bases not matched to a gene: 15. Germline V gene sequence: CDR1 SGDLS, CDR2 YYNGEE. For the CDR3, the DNA is TGTGCCAGCAGCGCCCCGACTAGCGGGGAGCAAGGGCGGTACAATGAGCAGTTCTTC. Translated: CASSAPTSGEQGRYNEQFF.

The V gene is TRBV2, the J gene TRBJ2-5, with 12 bases that match TRBD2. The J segment lost 3 bases and the V segment lost 6 bases, leaving 11 bases of the junction unmatched. The CDR3 runs to 17 residues. Germline CDR1 SNHLY, CDR2 FYNNEI. The CDR3 sequence: CASSSRGLAGGKETQYF. The CDR3 DNA reads TGTGCCAGCAGCTCCCGAGGGCTAGCGGGGGGGAAAGAGACCCAGTACTTC.

V usage is TRBV4-1 and J usage is TRBJ1-1; TRBD1 matches 8 bases. J was trimmed by 5 bases and V by 5 bases; bases with no gene match: 10. The CDR3 is 15 residues long. CDR1 and CDR2 from the germline V gene are MGHRA and YSYEKL. For the CDR3, the DNA is TGCGCCAGCAGCGAGTCCGGGACAGGAGGGACTGAAGCTTTCTTT. Its translation is CASSESGTGGTEAFF.

The chain combines TRBV5-8 with TRBJ2-7; 11 bases match TRBD2. The CDR3 length is 15 residues. Losses at the gene ends were 1 base for V and 3 bases for J; bases not matched to a gene: 3. Germline assignment: CDR1 SGHTS and CDR2 YDEGEE. In nucleotides, the CDR3 is TGTGCCAGCAGCTTGAGACTAGCGGGGAACTACGAGCAGTACTTC. Encoded protein: CASSLRLAGNYEQYF.

This chain uses TRBV7-8 with TRBJ2-5; D possibly corresponds to TRBD1 (7 bases). CDR1 SGHVS and CDR2 FQNEAQ come from the germline V gene. The length of the CDR3 is 16 residues. The V end lost 2 bases, the J end lost 3 bases, and 16 bases lay between the germline ends. The CDR3 loop reads CASSLYGRGDEETQYF. For the CDR3, the DNA is TGTGCCAGCAGCTTATATGGCAGGGGGGACGAAGAGACCCAGTACTTC.

The chain links TRBV4-3 to TRBJ2-3; no clear D. The CDR3 contains 15 residues. Trimming removed 0 bases from V and 0 bases from J, with 7 bases in between. From germline, CDR1 is LGHNA and CDR2 YSLEER. The CDR3 bases are TGCGCCAGCAGCCAAGAGTACCGAAGCACAGATACGCAGTATTTT. Protein product: CASSQEYRSTDTQYF.

Note on this clone: A junction end diverges from the germline sequence, so it may reflect a read error. This chain uses TRBV6-5 with TRBJ2-7; unclear D gene. Per germline, CDR1 MNHEY and CDR2 SVGAGI. The CDR3 contains 11 residues. The CDR3 region is CASSDSYEQYF. The CDR3 DNA follows: TGTGCCAGCAGTGACTCCTACGAGCAGTACTTC.

The chain joins TRBV28 to TRBJ2-4, with D perhaps TRBD2 (7 bases). CDR1 is MDHEN, CDR2 SYDVKM, per germline. The CDR3 length is 19 residues. V lost 7 bases and J lost 0, with 25 bases in between. The chain's CDR3 is CASNNLEGGDPLAKNIQYF. CDR3 DNA sequence: TGTGCCAGCAACAACCTCGAAGGGGGGGACCCGTTAGCCAAAAACATTCAGTACTTC.

The chain links TRBV29-1 to TRBJ1-2; TRBD1 is a possible D gene (6 bases). This CDR3 comprises 13 residues. Germline V gene data show CDR1 as SQVTM and CDR2 as ANQGSEA. Trimming shortened V by 5 bases and J by 5 bases, and 15 bases separated the two germline ends. CDR3 in DNA: TGCAGCGTTACCACGGGGGGGCGGTATGGCTACACCTTC. Amino acid sequence: CSVTTGGRYGYTF.

This chain links TRBV5-4 with TRBJ1-3, with D tentatively TRBD1 (5 bases). The CDR3 is 15 amino acids. CDR1 is SGHNT, CDR2 YYREEE, per germline (reference sequence). The germline V and J ends were trimmed by 5 bases and 2 bases, with 14 bases remaining between them. The CDR3 region is CASRKRPGAGNTIYF. CDR3 DNA: TGTGCCAGCAGGAAACGCCCGGGGGCTGGAAACACCATATATTTT.

V gene TRBV7-9 combines with J gene TRBJ1-3; TRBD1 is a possible D gene (5 bases). The CDR3 has 15 amino acids. V lost 3 bases and J 0 bases, leaving 9 bases between the germline ends. Germline V gives CDR1 SEHNR, CDR2 FQNEAQ (reference sequence). The CDR3 bases are TGTGCCAGCAGCTTTGGAGACAGCTCTGGAAACACCATATATTTT. It specifies CASSFGDSSGNTIYF. The full variable domain, its missing parts supplied by reference TRBV7-9 and TRBJ1-3, is DTGVSQNPRHKITKRGQNVTFRCDPISEHNRLYWYRQTLGQGPEFLTYFQNEAQLEKSRLLSDRFSAERPKGSFSTLEIQRTEQGDSAMYLCASSFGDSSGNTIYFGEGSWLTVV.

The chain couples TRBV19 to TRBJ1-1, with D unclear. V dropped 9 bases and J dropped 5 bases, with 13 bases sitting between them. The CDR3 runs 12 residues. Germline V gives CDR1 LNHDA, CDR2 SQIVND (reference sequence). CDR3 nucleotides: TGTGCCAGCCGCACGGGAGGGACTGAAGCTTTCTTT. This translates into CASRTGGTEAFF.

The chain uses TRBV25-1 and TRBJ2-7; weak D call: TRBD2 (5 bases). This CDR3 is 11 amino acids long. Trimming shortened V by 5 bases and J by 6 bases, and 8 bases separated the two germline ends. Germline-derived CDR1 and CDR2 are MGHDK and SYGVNS. For the CDR3, the DNA is TGTGCCAGCAGTCGGGGTTTCGAGCAGTACTTC. The encoded protein is CASSRGFEQYF.

This clone has a single count. The chain combines TRBV5-6 with TRBJ2-1; 7 nucleotides align to TRBD1. The CDR3 length is 13 residues. Trimming removed 0 bases from V and 10 bases from J; junction bases left unmatched: 4. CDR1 and CDR2 (germline): SGHDT, YYEEEE. Here the CDR3 reads CASSLGQGREQFF. CDR3 coding DNA: TGTGCCAGCAGCTTGGGACAGGGAAGGGAGCAGTTCTTC. The whole variable domain, filled in from reference TRBV5-6 and TRBJ2-1, reads DAGVTQSPTHLIKTRGQQVTLRCSPKSGHDTVSWYQQALGQGPQFIFQYYEEEERQRGNFPDRFSGHQFPNYSSELNVNALLLGDSALYLCASSLGQGREQFFGPGTRLTVL.

The V gene is TRBV2, the J gene TRBJ2-7; 10 bases line up with TRBD1. The germline gives CDR1 SNHLY, CDR2 FYNNEI. V lost 6 bases and J lost 4; bases outside the gene matches: 12. This CDR3 region has 16 residues. CDR3 loop: CASSPGQGRLIYEQYF. For the CDR3, the DNA is TGTGCCAGCAGCCCGGGACAGGGGCGTTTAATTTACGAGCAGTACTTC.

The chain has TRBV29-1 and TRBJ2-7; D is possibly TRBD1 or TRBD2 (5 bases each). The V gene's germline CDR1 is SQVTM and CDR2 ANQGSEA. The CDR3 spans 13 residues. Trimming shortened V by 4 bases and J by 3 bases, and 13 bases separated the two germline ends. CDR3 DNA: TGCAGCGTTGCCGGGACCTCCAACTACGAGCAGTACTTC. It encodes CSVAGTSNYEQYF.